A selection of T cell receptor beta chains follows, all from one sample in a study of cytomegalovirus exposure and HLA in healthy donors. Using immunoSEQ multiplex PCR, the repertoire was profiled, and TCRdb retains in-frame clones only, with some absent. The table shows approximately 150,000 clones, with 87% occurring only once. Input material: PBMCs. These receptors were obtained from a man younger than 35 in good health and CMV-seropositive. Each CDR3 is given without its conserved first and last residue. A D gene is named only where the DNA matches it firmly.

V gene | D gene | CDR3 protein
TRBV6-1 | . | ASWRDGQPQH
TRBV30 | TRBD1 | AWSGGQGAQETQY
TRBV19 | TRBD1 | ASSLGQGAGTEAF
TRBV11-2 | TRBD1 | ASSLSRGPSTNYGYT
TRBV4-1 | . | ASRYRACEQY
TRBV18 | TRBD1 | ASSPPKGAATEAF
TRBV10-2 | TRBD1 | ASSESGRGQNTEAF
TRBV27 | . | ASSPSGSYEQY
TRBV6-5 | . | ASSYLRNTEAF
TRBV6-1 | TRBD1 | ASSLDRVRVEQY
TRBV2 | TRBD2 | ATLASGGAHEQF
TRBV6-5 | . | ASRGQFRWY
TRBV9 | . | ASSGGPDDPPQH
TRBV15 | . | ATSSHRETEAF
TRBV9 | . | ASTGPGFLYGYT
TRBV15 | . | ATRRGGKDNQPQH
TRBV7-3 | . | ASSLMSEGTQY
TRBV19 | . | ASGRRDIQGYT
TRBV28 | TRBD1 | ASSLGTGVEQPQH
TRBV5-6 | . | ASSMEGAGELF
TRBV5-4 | TRBD1 | ASSSGTGEKLF
TRBV7-9 | . | ASSLLITDRETQY
TRBV2 | . | ASSDRFQPQH
TRBV5-1 | TRBD2 | ASSLGLAGSYEQY
TRBV6-6 | . | ASSYPGEPGELF
TRBV19 | . | ASSTSGYGGYT
TRBV5-5 | TRBD2 | ASSLRLAGGTQIQY
TRBV28 | . | ASSPNLPPRDGTDTQY
TRBV9 | TRBD1 | ASTPRQGGTGELF
TRBV19 | TRBD1 | ASSPGQGMNTEAF
TRBV9 | TRBD1 | ASSAAGQVPF
TRBV7-2 | . | ASSMRTAPTLNTEAF
TRBV30 | . | ALRTAGRSTEAF
TRBV29-1 | TRBD1 | SVGGFLNTEAF
TRBV6-1 | TRBD2 | ASSEALAGGTDTQY
TRBV27 | TRBD1 | ASSAQGDRGYGYT
TRBV30 | . | AWAGEGGYT